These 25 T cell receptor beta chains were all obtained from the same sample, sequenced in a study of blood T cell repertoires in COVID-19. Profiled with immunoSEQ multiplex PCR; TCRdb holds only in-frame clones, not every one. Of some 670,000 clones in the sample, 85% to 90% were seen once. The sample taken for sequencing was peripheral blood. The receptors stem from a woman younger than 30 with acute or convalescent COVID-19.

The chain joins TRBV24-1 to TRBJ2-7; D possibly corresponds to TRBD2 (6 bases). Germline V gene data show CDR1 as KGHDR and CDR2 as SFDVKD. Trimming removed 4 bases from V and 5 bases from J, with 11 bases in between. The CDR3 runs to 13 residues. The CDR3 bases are TGTGCCACCAGTGACACCGGGACTGACGAGCAGTACTTC. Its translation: CATSDTGTDEQYF.

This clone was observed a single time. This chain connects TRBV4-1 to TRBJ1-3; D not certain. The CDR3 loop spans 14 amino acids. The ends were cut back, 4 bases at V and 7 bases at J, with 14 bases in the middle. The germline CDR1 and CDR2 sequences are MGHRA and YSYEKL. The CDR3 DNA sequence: TGCGCCAGCAGCCGAGCGGGGTCGGGTAACACCATATATTTT. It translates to CASSRAGSGNTIYF.

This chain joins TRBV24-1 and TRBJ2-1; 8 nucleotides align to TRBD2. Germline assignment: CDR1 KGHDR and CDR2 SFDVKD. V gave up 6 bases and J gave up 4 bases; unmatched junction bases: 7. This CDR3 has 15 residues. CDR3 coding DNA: TGTGCCACCAGTTCTGGCGGGGGGCTTTACAATGAGCAGTTCTTC. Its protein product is CATSSGGGLYNEQFF.

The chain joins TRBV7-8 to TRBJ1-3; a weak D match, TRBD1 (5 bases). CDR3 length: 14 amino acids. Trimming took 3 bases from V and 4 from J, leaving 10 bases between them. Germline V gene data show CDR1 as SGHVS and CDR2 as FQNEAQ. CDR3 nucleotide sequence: TGTGCCAGCAGCTTCGCAGGGTACGGAAACACCATATATTTT. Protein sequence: CASSFAGYGNTIYF.

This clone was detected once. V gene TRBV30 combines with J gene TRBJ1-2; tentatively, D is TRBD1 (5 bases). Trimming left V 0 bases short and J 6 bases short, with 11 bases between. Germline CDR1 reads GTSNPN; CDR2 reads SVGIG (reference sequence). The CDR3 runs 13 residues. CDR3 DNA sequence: TGTGCCTGGAGTGTAACAGGTCTGAATGGCTACACCTTC. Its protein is CAWSVTGLNGYTF.

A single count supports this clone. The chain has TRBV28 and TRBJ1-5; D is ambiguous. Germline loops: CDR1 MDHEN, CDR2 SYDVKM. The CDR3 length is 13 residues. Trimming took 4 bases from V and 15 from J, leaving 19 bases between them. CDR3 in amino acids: CASSSSHLGGRHF. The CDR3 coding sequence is TGTGCCAGCAGTTCTAGCCACCTCGGCGGAAGGCATTTT.

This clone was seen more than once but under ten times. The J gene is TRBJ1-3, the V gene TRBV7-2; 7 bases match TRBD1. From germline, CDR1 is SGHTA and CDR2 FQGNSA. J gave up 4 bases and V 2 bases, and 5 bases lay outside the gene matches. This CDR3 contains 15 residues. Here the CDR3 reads CASSLKPGGGNTIYF. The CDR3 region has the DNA TGTGCCAGCAGCTTAAAGCCAGGGGGGGGAAACACCATATATTTT. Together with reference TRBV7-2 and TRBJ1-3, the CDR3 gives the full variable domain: GAGVSQSPSNKVTEKGKDVELRCDPISGHTALYWYRQSLGQGLEFLIYFQGNSAPDKSGLPSDRFSAERTGGSVSTLTIQRTQQEDSAVYLCASSLKPGGGNTIYFGEGSWLTVV.

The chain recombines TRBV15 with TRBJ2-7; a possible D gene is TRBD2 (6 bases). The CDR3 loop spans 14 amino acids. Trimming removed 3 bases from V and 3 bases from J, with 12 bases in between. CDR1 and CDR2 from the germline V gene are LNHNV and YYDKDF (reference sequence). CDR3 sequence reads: CATSRVRGNYEQYF. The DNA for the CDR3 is TGTGCCACCAGCAGGGTTCGGGGGAACTACGAGCAGTACTTC.

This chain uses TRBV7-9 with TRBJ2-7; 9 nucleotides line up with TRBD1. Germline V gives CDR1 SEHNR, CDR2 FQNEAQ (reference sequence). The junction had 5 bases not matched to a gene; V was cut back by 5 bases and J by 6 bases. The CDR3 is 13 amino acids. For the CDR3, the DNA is TGTGCCAGCAGCCAGAGACAGGGGGGCGAGCAGTACTTC. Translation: CASSQRQGGEQYF.

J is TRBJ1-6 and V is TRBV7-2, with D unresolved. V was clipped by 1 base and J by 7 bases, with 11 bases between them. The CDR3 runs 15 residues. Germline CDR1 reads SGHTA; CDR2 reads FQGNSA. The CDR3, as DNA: TGTGCCAGCAGCTTAGAACATGCAACAAATTCACCCCTCCACTTT. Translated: CASSLEHATNSPLHF.

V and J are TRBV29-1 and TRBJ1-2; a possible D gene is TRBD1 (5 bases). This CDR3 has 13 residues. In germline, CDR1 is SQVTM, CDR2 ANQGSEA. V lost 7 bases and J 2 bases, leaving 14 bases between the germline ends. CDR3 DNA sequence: TGCAGCGGTAGACAGTCTGGAAACTATGGCTACACCTTC. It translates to CSGRQSGNYGYTF.

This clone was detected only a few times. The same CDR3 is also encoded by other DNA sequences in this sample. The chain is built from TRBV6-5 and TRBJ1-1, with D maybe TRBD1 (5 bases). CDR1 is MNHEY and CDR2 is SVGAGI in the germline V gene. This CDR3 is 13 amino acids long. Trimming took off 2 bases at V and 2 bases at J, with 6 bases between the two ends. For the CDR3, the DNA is TGTGCCAGCAGTTACGACAGAAACACTGAAGCTTTCTTT. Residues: CASSYDRNTEAFF.

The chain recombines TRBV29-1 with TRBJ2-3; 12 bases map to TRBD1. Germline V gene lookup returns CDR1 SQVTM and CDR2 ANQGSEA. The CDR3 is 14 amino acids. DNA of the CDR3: TGCAGTGCGTCGGGACAGGGGGCAGGAGATACGCAGTATTTT. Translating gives CSASGQGAGDTQYF.

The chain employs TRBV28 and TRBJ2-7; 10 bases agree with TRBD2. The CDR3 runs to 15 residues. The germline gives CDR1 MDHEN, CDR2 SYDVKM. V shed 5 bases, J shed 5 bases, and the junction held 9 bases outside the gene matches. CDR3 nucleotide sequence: TGTGCCAGCAGTCCCAGGACTAGCGGCCGCCACGAGCAGTACTTC. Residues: CASSPRTSGRHEQYF. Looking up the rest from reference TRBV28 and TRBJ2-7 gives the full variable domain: DVKVTQSSRYLVKRTGEKVFLECVQDMDHENMFWYRQDPGLGLRLIYFSYDVKMKEKGDIPEGYSVSREKKERFSLILESASTNQTSMYLCASSPRTSGRHEQYFGPGTRLTVT.

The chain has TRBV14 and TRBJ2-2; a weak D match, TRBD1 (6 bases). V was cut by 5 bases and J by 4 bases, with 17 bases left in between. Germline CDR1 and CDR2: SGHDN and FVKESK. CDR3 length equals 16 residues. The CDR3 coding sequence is TGTGCCAGCAGCGTAAGGACAGCTGCTTTCACCGGGGAGCTGTTTTTT. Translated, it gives CASSVRTAAFTGELFF.

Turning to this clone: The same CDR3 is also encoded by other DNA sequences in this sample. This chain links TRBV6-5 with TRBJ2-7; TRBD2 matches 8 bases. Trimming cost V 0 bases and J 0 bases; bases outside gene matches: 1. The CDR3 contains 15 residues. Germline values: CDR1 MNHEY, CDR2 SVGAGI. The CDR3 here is CASSYSSGGSYEQYF. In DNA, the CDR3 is TGTGCCAGCAGTTACTCGAGCGGGGGCTCCTACGAGCAGTACTTC.

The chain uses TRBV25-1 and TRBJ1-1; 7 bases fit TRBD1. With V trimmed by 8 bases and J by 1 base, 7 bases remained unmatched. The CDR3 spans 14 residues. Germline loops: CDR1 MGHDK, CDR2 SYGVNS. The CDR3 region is CASLSDRTNTEAFF. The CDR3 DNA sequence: TGTGCCAGCCTCTCGGACAGGACGAACACTGAAGCTTTCTTT. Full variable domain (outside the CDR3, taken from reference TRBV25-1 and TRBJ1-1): EADIYQTPRYLVIGTGKKITLECSQTMGHDKMYWYQQDPGMELHLIHYSYGVNSTEKGDLSSESTVSRIRTEHFPLTLESARPSHTSQYLCASLSDRTNTEAFFGQGTRLTVV.

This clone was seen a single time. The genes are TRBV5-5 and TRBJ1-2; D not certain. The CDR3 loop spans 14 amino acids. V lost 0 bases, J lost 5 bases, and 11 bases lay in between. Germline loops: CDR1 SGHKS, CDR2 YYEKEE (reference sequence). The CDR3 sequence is CASSLDSGSYGYTF. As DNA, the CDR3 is TGTGCCAGCAGCTTGGACAGTGGGTCGTATGGCTACACCTTC.

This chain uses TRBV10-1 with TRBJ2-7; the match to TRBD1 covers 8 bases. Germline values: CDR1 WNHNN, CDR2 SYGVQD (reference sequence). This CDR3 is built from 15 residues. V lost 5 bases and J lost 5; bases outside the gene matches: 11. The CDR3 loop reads CASSFIGTGIDEQYF. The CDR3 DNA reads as TGCGCCAGCAGTTTTATCGGGACAGGAATCGACGAGCAGTACTTC.

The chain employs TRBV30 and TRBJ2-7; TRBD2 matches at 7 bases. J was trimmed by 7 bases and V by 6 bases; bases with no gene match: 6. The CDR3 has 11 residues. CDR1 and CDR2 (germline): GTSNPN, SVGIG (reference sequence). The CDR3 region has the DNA TGTGCCTGTTCGGGGGGAGGAGAGCAGTACTTC. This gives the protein CACSGGGEQYF.

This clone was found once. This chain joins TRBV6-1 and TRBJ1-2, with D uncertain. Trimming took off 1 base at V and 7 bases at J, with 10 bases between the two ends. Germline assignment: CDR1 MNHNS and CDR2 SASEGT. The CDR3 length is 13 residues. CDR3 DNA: TGTGCCAGCAGTGAAGGGAGAGTAGGTGGCTACACCTTC. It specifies CASSEGRVGGYTF.

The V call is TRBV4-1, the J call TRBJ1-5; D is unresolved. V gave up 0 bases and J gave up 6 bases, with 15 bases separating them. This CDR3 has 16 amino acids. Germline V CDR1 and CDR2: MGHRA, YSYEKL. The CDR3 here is CASSQESLFSGQPQHF. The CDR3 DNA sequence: TGCGCCAGCAGCCAAGAGAGTTTATTTTCGGGTCAGCCCCAGCATTTT.

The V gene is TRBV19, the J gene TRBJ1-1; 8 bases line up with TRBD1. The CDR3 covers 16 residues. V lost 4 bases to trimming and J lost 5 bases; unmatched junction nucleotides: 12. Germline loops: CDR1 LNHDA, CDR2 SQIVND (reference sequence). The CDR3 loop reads CASSTTATGAGTEAFF. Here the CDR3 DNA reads TGTGCCAGTAGTACGACAGCGACAGGGGCCGGAACTGAAGCTTTCTTT.

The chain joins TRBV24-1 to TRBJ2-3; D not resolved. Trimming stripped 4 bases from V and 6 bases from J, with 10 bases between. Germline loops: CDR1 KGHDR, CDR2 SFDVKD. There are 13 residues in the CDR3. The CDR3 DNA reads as TGTGCCACCAGTGACCCGATCAGGGATACGCAGTATTTT. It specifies CATSDPIRDTQYF.

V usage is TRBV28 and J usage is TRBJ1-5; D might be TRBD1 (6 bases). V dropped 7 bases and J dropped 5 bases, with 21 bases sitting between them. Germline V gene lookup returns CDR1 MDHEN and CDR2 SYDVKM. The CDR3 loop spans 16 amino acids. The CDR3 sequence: CASNLRWTERHQPQHF. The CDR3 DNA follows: TGTGCCAGCAACTTGAGGTGGACAGAGCGCCATCAGCCCCAGCATTTT.